This TCR beta chain was retrieved from a study of Ad26.COV2.S vaccination and SARS-CoV-2 variants. Sequencing used immunoSEQ multiplex PCR; TCRdb keeps in-frame clones, though not all of them. The table includes approximately 280,000 clones, about 90% detected once. Treatment: 19 received Ad26.COV2.S at low or high dose, single or two shots; 5 received placebo; per-sample allocation not given. The investigators took samples on day 63 after the first vaccine or placebo injection. As its vector, the vaccine had Ad26, which expressed Wuhan-strain SARS-CoV-2 spike. The sample consisted of peripheral blood, taken in a trial of Ad26.COV2.S vaccine versus placebo. This receptor was obtained from a person between 18 and 65 years old who received the Ad26.COV2.S COVID-19 vaccine or a placebo.

CDR3 nucleotides: TGTGCCAGTAGAGCGACAGGGCTCCCCTACGAGCAGTACTTC. As protein: CASRATGLPYEQYF. V is TRBV19 and J is TRBJ2-7; 7 nucleotides line up with TRBD1. The ends lost 6 bases at V and 2 bases at J; junction bases unmatched: 7. The germline V gene encodes CDR1 LNHDA and CDR2 SQIVND (reference sequence). The CDR3 spans 14 residues.